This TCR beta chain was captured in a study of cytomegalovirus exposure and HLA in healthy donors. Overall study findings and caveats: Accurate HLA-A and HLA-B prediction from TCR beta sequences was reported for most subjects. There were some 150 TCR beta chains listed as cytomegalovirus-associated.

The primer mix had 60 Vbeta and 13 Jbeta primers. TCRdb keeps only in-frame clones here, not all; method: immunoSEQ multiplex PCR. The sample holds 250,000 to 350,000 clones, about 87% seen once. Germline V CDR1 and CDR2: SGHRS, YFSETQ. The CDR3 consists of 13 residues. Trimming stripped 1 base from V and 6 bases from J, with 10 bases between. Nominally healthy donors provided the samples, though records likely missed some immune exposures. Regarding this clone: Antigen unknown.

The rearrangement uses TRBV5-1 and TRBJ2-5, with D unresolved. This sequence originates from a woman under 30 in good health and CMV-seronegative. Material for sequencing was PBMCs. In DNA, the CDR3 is TGCGCCAGCAGCTTGCCAGGAACGCAGACCCAGTACTTC. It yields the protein CASSLPGTQTQYF.